Each of the 28 T cell receptor beta chains below was sequenced from the same sample in a study of PD-1 blockade in classical Hodgkin lymphoma. The method was immunoSEQ multiplex PCR; TCRdb's version includes in-frame clones alone and lacks a portion of them. The data hold tens of thousands of clones, with 80% observed a single time. Noted time point: cycle 4 day 1 (C4D1), after about 6 weeks of nivolumab. All patients relapsed after autologous stem cell transplantation, and brentuximab vedotin exposure varied. This specimen was peripheral blood mononuclear cells (PBMCs), taken before the fourth cycle of nivolumab. These receptors were collected from a human donor with classical Hodgkin lymphoma.

The V gene is TRBV19, the J gene TRBJ2-3; D gene unclear. The CDR3 covers 15 residues. From germline, CDR1 is LNHDA and CDR2 SQIVND (reference sequence). Trimming pared 5 bases from V and 2 bases from J, leaving 14 bases between. Written as DNA, the CDR3 is TGTGCCAGTAGTCTGCAGGAACAACACACAGATACGCAGTATTTT. Translation: CASSLQEQHTDTQYF.

As for this clone: With a much larger clone just one base away, this may be a read error. Other DNA sequences in the sample encode the same CDR3. The J gene is TRBJ2-7, the V gene TRBV18; D unresolved. Germline CDR1 KGHSH, CDR2 LQKENI. V was pared by 3 bases and J by 2 bases, with 8 bases between. CDR3 length: 13 amino acids. The CDR3 protein is CASSPNDAYEQYF. The CDR3 DNA is TGTGCCAGCTCACCCAATGACGCCTACGAGCAGTACTTC. Combining the CDR3 with reference TRBV18 and TRBJ2-7 gives the whole variable domain NAGVMQNPRHLVRRRGQEARLRCSPMKGHSHVYWYRQLPEEGLKFMVYLQKENIIDESGMPKERFSAEFPKEGPSILRIQQVVRGDSAAYFCASSPNDAYEQYFGPGTRLTVT.

The V call is TRBV5-1, the J call TRBJ2-1; 12 bases are shared with TRBD2. Per the germline V gene, CDR1 is SGHRS and CDR2 is YFSETQ. Germline trimming cut 4 bases from V and 2 bases from J; bases unmatched to any gene: 4. CDR3 length: 16 amino acids. CDR3 coding DNA: TGCGCCAGCAGCGGTTCTAGCGGGGGGGCCTACAATGAGCAGTTCTTC. Its protein product is CASSGSSGGAYNEQFF.

On this clone: Just one base apart from a much larger clone, this may be a read error. Other DNA sequences of this sample code for an identical CDR3. V and J are TRBV27 and TRBJ2-6; no firm D call. V was shortened by 6 bases and J by 0 bases, with 0 bases between the two germline ends. The germline V gene has CDR1 MNHEY and CDR2 SMNVEV (reference sequence). The CDR3 sequence is 12 residues long. The DNA of the CDR3 is TGTGCCAGCAGCTCTGGGGCCAACGTCCTGACTTTC. Translation gives CASSSGANVLTF.

This chain connects TRBV11-2 to TRBJ1-3, with TRBD1 identical over 8 bases. The CDR3 covers 17 residues. CDR1 and CDR2 (germline): SGHAT, FQNNGV. J was trimmed by 1 base and V by 0 bases; bases with no gene match: 5. The CDR3 protein is CASSLERDRGSGNTIYF. CDR3 DNA: TGTGCCAGCAGCTTAGAACGCGACAGGGGATCTGGAAACACCATATATTTT.

This chain joins TRBV28 and TRBJ2-7, with D possibly matching TRBD1 (6 bases). V was trimmed by 2 bases and J by 1 base, leaving 12 bases between them. CDR1 and CDR2 (germline): MDHEN, SYDVKM. This CDR3 contains 15 residues. The CDR3 loop reads CASSLLDSVSYEQYF. The CDR3 region has the DNA TGTGCCAGCAGTTTACTGGACAGCGTATCCTACGAGCAGTACTTC.

V usage is TRBV9 and J usage is TRBJ2-1; 7 bases agree with TRBD2. Looked up from germline, CDR1 is SGDLS and CDR2 is YYNGEE. The CDR3 spans 15 residues. J gave up 8 bases and V 4 bases, and 12 bases lay outside the gene matches. Written as DNA, the CDR3 is TGTGCCAGCAGCCAAAGCGGGACCCCCGGGGATGAGCAGTTCTTC. This translates into CASSQSGTPGDEQFF.

J is TRBJ1-2 and V is TRBV28; D ambiguous. Per germline, CDR1 MDHEN and CDR2 SYDVKM. The V end lost 7 bases, the J end lost 0 bases, and 12 bases lay between the germline ends. This CDR3 has 14 amino acids. CDR3 sequence reads: CASKLRGANYGYTF. Here the CDR3 DNA reads TGTGCCAGCAAATTGAGAGGAGCTAACTATGGCTACACCTTC.

V usage is TRBV4-3 and J usage is TRBJ2-7; D remains unclear. This CDR3 has 13 residues. The germline V gene encodes CDR1 LGHNA and CDR2 YSLEER. V was clipped by 2 bases and J by 1 base, with 6 bases between them. CDR3 residues: CASSQRGSYEQYF. DNA of the CDR3: TGCGCCAGCAGCCAACGAGGATCCTACGAGCAGTACTTC.

The CDR3 protein is CASNSYRGFSYNEQFF. The CDR3 DNA is TGTGCCAGCAACTCCTACAGGGGGTTCTCCTACAATGAGCAGTTCTTC. The chain has TRBV27 and TRBJ2-1; the match to TRBD1 covers 8 bases. CDR1 MNHEY and CDR2 SMNVEV come from the germline V gene (reference sequence). The CDR3 totals 16 residues. Trimming cost V 7 bases and J 0 bases; bases outside gene matches: 8.

The chain has TRBV7-3 and TRBJ2-2; D remains unclear. Trimming pared 1 base from V and 5 bases from J, leaving 8 bases between. Germline CDR1 is SGHTA and CDR2 is FQGTGA. The CDR3 extends over 14 amino acids. CDR3 sequence (DNA): TGTGCCAGCAGCTTAAGTGCCGTGACCGGGGAGCTGTTTTTT. Translation gives CASSLSAVTGELFF.

The chain links TRBV7-9 to TRBJ2-3, with D perhaps being TRBD1 or TRBD2 (6 bases each). The CDR3 is 16 residues long. V lost 2 bases to trimming and J lost 2 bases, with 14 bases between them. The V gene's germline CDR1 is SEHNR and CDR2 FQNEAQ (reference sequence). The CDR3 spells CASSLKGGSITDTQYF. The CDR3 nucleotides read TGTGCCAGCAGCTTAAAGGGGGGATCTATCACAGATACGCAGTATTTT.

The CDR3 reads CASSAQGAEWVYTGELFF. For the CDR3, the DNA is TGTGCCAGCAGCGCACAGGGGGCGGAGTGGGTTTACACCGGGGAGCTGTTTTTT. The gene calls are TRBV4-2 and TRBJ2-2; the match to TRBD1 covers 9 bases. Trimming took 5 bases from V and 3 from J; bases not matched to a gene: 13. CDR1 and CDR2 from the germline V gene are LGHNA and YNFKEQ. The CDR3 runs 18 residues.

This chain links TRBV4-1 with TRBJ1-5; D remains unclear. CDR3 length: 15 amino acids. Trimming shortened V by 0 bases and J by 0 bases, and 6 bases separated the two germline ends. CDR1 is MGHRA, CDR2 YSYEKL, per germline. The CDR3 region has the DNA TGCGCCAGCAGCCAAGAAGCGGGTAGCAATCAGCCCCAGCATTTT. It yields the protein CASSQEAGSNQPQHF.

This clone was counted between two and nine times. The chain recombines TRBV5-1 with TRBJ1-1; unclear D gene. The V end was cut by 0 bases, the J end by 1 base, with 10 bases between. The germline V gene has CDR1 SGHRS and CDR2 YFSETQ. This CDR3 has 15 residues. CDR3 in amino acids: CASSLEGRTNTEAFF. The CDR3 DNA sequence: TGCGCCAGCAGCTTGGAGGGCCGCACGAACACTGAAGCTTTCTTT.

The chain recombines TRBV19 with TRBJ1-2, with a possible D match to TRBD1 (5 bases). Between the trimmed V and J ends, which lost 8 bases and 7 bases, there was a span of 11 bases. CDR1 and CDR2 from the germline V gene are LNHDA and SQIVND (reference sequence). The CDR3 has 11 residues. The DNA of the CDR3 is TGTGCCAGTCATGGGGCAGGTGGCTACACCTTC. This sequence encodes CASHGAGGYTF.

This clone was counted only a few times. The chain recombines TRBV6-6 with TRBJ2-2; 10 bases line up with TRBD2. CDR3 length: 16 residues. V dropped 2 bases and J dropped 5; count of bases not matched to a gene: 5. Germline CDR1 reads MNHNY; CDR2 reads SVGAGI (reference sequence). The CDR3 DNA is TGTGCCAGCAGTTACCCTAGCGGGAGTATAACCGGGGAGCTGTTTTTT. This codes for CASSYPSGSITGELFF.

A single count supports this clone. The rearrangement joins TRBV6-6 to TRBJ1-1; D is ambiguous. CDR1 is MNHNY, CDR2 SVGAGI, per germline (reference sequence). The CDR3 extends over 15 amino acids. Trimming pared 1 base from V and 0 bases from J, leaving 9 bases between. The CDR3: CASSYFDVMNTEAFF. CDR3 bases: TGTGCCAGCAGTTACTTCGACGTCATGAACACTGAAGCTTTCTTT.

The gene calls are TRBV18 and TRBJ2-5, with 9 positions matching TRBD1. This CDR3 spans 15 amino acids. V shed 3 bases and J 2 bases; nucleotides not matched to a gene: 4. CDR1 and CDR2 (germline): KGHSH, LQKENI. This chain's CDR3 is CASSPPGQGQETQYF. The CDR3, as DNA: TGTGCCAGCTCACCCCCGGGACAGGGACAAGAGACCCAGTACTTC.

This clone appeared once. The V call is TRBV6-1, the J call TRBJ1-2; D possibly corresponds to TRBD1 (6 bases). The ends were cut back, 5 bases at V and 3 bases at J, with 16 bases in the middle. CDR1 MNHNS and CDR2 SASEGT come from the germline V gene. The CDR3 runs to 15 residues. The CDR3 is CASSLWGAGDYGYTF. In DNA, the CDR3 is TGTGCCAGCAGTTTATGGGGGGCCGGGGACTATGGCTACACCTTC.

This clone has a handful of counts. The chain recombines TRBV28 with TRBJ1-4; D remains ambiguous. Germline V gives CDR1 MDHEN, CDR2 SYDVKM. Trimming removed 6 bases from V and 6 bases from J, with 11 bases in between. There are 13 residues in the CDR3. The CDR3 bases are TGTGCCAGCAGGGGTCCCGCGTATGAAAAACTGTTTTTT. Amino acid sequence: CASRGPAYEKLFF.

The chain uses TRBV18 and TRBJ2-6; a weak D match, TRBD2 (6 bases). Germline V CDR1 and CDR2: KGHSH, LQKENI. V was shortened by 5 bases and J by 0 bases, with 23 bases between the two germline ends. The CDR3 has 20 amino acids. In nucleotides, the CDR3 is TGTGCCAGCTCATCCTTCCCGGGGGACTCGACCCTCTCTGGGGCCAACGTCCTGACTTTC. Its protein is CASSSFPGDSTLSGANVLTF.

This rearrangement joins TRBV7-3 to TRBJ2-5, with D maybe TRBD2 (5 bases). CDR1 is SGHTA and CDR2 is FQGTGA in the germline V gene. There are 14 residues in the CDR3. The V gene lost 5 bases and the J gene lost 5 bases, with 15 bases spanning the gap. Here the CDR3 DNA reads TGTGCCAGCAGCCCCATGGGGAGAGGGGAGACCCAGTACTTC. Encoded protein: CASSPMGRGETQYF.

This clone was counted only a few times. This chain connects TRBV2 to TRBJ2-5, with D tentatively TRBD1 (6 bases). CDR3 length equals 14 residues. Germline CDR1 is SNHLY and CDR2 is FYNNEI. V was trimmed by 6 bases and J by 2 bases, leaving 13 bases between them. For the CDR3, the DNA is TGTGCCAGCAGGCCGGGACACGGTCAAGAGACCCAGTACTTC. Translation: CASRPGHGQETQYF.

This chain links TRBV27 with TRBJ2-1; possibly TRBD1 for D (6 bases). Looked up from germline, CDR1 is MNHEY and CDR2 is SMNVEV (reference sequence). Trimming shortened V by 1 base and J by 1 base, and 17 bases separated the two germline ends. This CDR3 contains 18 residues. The CDR3 coding sequence is TGTGCCAGCAGTTTATTCCAACGGCAGGGGCAATCCTACAATGAGCAGTTCTTC. Its protein is CASSLFQRQGQSYNEQFF.

The chain employs TRBV10-3 and TRBJ1-2, with D tentatively TRBD1 (5 bases). This CDR3 spans 13 amino acids. Trimming took off 0 bases at V and 3 bases at J, with 5 bases between the two ends. Germline CDR1 is ENHRY and CDR2 is SYGVKD. The CDR3 sequence is CAISESGHYGYTF. The CDR3 bases are TGTGCCATCAGTGAGTCGGGACACTATGGCTACACCTTC.

The CDR3 coding sequence is TGTGCCAGCAGTTCGGGGGTTGAGCTGTTTTTT. Its protein product is CASSSGVELFF. V and J are TRBV6-5 and TRBJ2-2, with D maybe TRBD2 (6 bases). Per the germline V gene, CDR1 is MNHEY and CDR2 is SVGAGI. V lost 4 bases, J lost 11 bases, and 8 bases lay in between. The CDR3 contains 11 residues.

This clone was counted a few times. This rearrangement joins TRBV5-4 to TRBJ2-5; D may correspond to TRBD1 or TRBD2 (5 bases each). Germline V gene lookup returns CDR1 SGHNT and CDR2 YYREEE (reference sequence). The ends were cut back, 4 bases at V and 5 bases at J, with 15 bases in the middle. The CDR3 totals 14 residues. The CDR3: CASSQQAGGETQYF. CDR3 nucleotides: TGTGCCAGCAGCCAACAGGCCGGCGGGGAGACCCAGTACTTC.